These 23 T cell receptor beta chains originate from one sample sequenced in a study of CD8 T cells in Susac syndrome. RNA was extracted with the RNeasy kit, and a quantity of roughly 0.45 to 1 ug was reverse transcribed using random hexamers. TCRdb independently ran MiXCR on the immunoSEQ multiplex PCR reads; one entry per CDR3 protein. There are hundreds of thousands of distinct CDR3 sequences in the sample; about 94% occur only once, and 0.15% lies in the top ten. The sequenced sample consisted of CD4+ T cells from PBMCs. These receptors all stem from a human donor with Susac syndrome.

The CDR3 is CAWGPGQVSNQPQHF. CDR3 nucleotide sequence: TGTGCCTGGGGGCCGGGACAGGTTAGCAATCAGCCCCAGCATTTT. The chain carries TRBV30 and TRBJ1-5; 8 positions agree with TRBD1. Germline-derived CDR1 and CDR2 are GTSNPN and SVGIG (reference sequence). J gave up 0 bases and V 5 bases, and 6 bases lay outside the gene matches. The CDR3 has 15 amino acids. Filled out from reference TRBV30 and TRBJ1-5, the complete variable domain reads SQTIHQWPATLVQPVGSPLSLECTVEGTSNPNLYWYRQAAGRGLQLLFYSVGIGQISSEVPQNLSASRPQDRQFILSSKKLLLSDSGFYLCAWGPGQVSNQPQHFGDGTRLSIL.

This clonotype was detected only once. The CDR3 DNA follows: TGTGCCAGCAGTCGGGGGGGCAATGAGCAGTTCTTC. Translation gives CASSRGGNEQFF. The J gene is TRBJ2-1, the V gene TRBV2; 8 bases agree with TRBD2. The V segment lost 5 bases and the J segment 6 bases; nucleotides outside the gene matches: 0. Germline values: CDR1 SNHLY, CDR2 FYNNEI. The CDR3 totals 12 residues.

The J gene is TRBJ2-3, the V gene TRBV20-1; 7 positions match TRBD1. The CDR3 runs 16 residues. In germline, CDR1 is DFQATT, CDR2 SNEGSKA (reference sequence). V was pared by 6 bases and J by 0 bases, with 12 bases of the junction left unmatched. The CDR3 bases are TGCAGTGCGGGGTCGACAGGGACGACTAGCACAGATACGCAGTATTTT. Encoded protein: CSAGSTGTTSTDTQYF.

The V call is TRBV6-5, the J call TRBJ1-4; D remains unclear. This CDR3 spans 13 amino acids. Germline V gene sequence: CDR1 MNHEY, CDR2 SVGAGI. The V gene lost 7 bases and the J gene lost 10 bases, with 16 bases spanning the gap. CDR3 in amino acids: CASTRSGVGKLFF. In DNA form, the CDR3 reads TGTGCCAGCACTCGATCCGGGGTAGGAAAACTGTTTTTT.

The rearrangement uses TRBV9 and TRBJ2-3; TRBD2 matches 9 bases. V dropped 0 bases and J dropped 6; count of bases not matched to a gene: 11. This CDR3 region has 17 residues. Germline V gene data show CDR1 as SGDLS and CDR2 as YYNGEE. The DNA for the CDR3 is TGTGCCAGCAGCGTAGAAATTAGCGGGGGCCGTGGGGATACGCAGTATTTT. Translating it yields CASSVEISGGRGDTQYF. Combining the CDR3 with reference TRBV9 and TRBJ2-3 gives the whole variable domain DSGVTQTPKHLITATGQRVTLRCSPRSGDLSVYWYQQSLDQGLQFLIQYYNGEERAKGNILERFSAQQFPDLHSELNLSSLELGDSALYFCASSVEISGGRGDTQYFGPGTRLTVL.

The genes are TRBV12-3 or TRBV12-4 and TRBJ2-7; tentative D call: TRBD1 (5 bases). The V gene lost 6 bases and the J gene lost 0 bases, with 15 bases spanning the gap. This CDR3 spans 15 amino acids. The DNA of the CDR3 is TGTGCCAGCAGCCCAAATACAGGTATCTCCTACGAGCAGTACTTC. Its translation is CASSPNTGISYEQYF.

The J gene is TRBJ1-1, the V gene TRBV9; the D is unclear. CDR3 length equals 13 residues. V gave up 0 bases and J gave up 8 bases, with 11 bases separating them. CDR1 SGDLS and CDR2 YYNGEE come from the germline V gene. The CDR3 loop is CASSVGVEAEAFF. For the CDR3, the DNA is TGTGCCAGCAGCGTAGGAGTGGAGGCAGAAGCTTTCTTT.

The CDR3, as DNA: TGCGCCAGCAGCCAAGATCTACCAGGGCCCTATGGCTACACCTTC. Protein sequence: CASSQDLPGPYGYTF. The V gene is TRBV4-3, the J gene TRBJ1-2; tentatively, D is TRBD1 (5 bases). V lost 0 bases, J lost 4 bases, and 12 bases lay in between. Germline V lookup: CDR1 LGHNA, CDR2 YSLEER. This CDR3 has 15 amino acids.

The chain recombines TRBV6-1 with TRBJ2-1; 7 bases fit TRBD1. The V segment lost 6 bases and the J segment 6 bases; nucleotides outside the gene matches: 14. CDR1 and CDR2 from the germline V gene are MNHNS and SASEGT. CDR3 length equals 16 residues. The CDR3 region is CASSPYGTEGINEQFF. The CDR3 DNA follows: TGTGCCAGCAGCCCGTACGGGACAGAGGGAATCAATGAGCAGTTCTTC.

This clonotype was detected once. The V and J genes are TRBV5-4 and TRBJ2-3, with TRBD2 identical over 13 bases. The CDR3 runs to 15 residues. V lost 5 bases to trimming and J lost 4 bases; unmatched junction nucleotides: 4. CDR1 and CDR2 (germline): SGHNT, YYREEE (reference sequence). The CDR3 loop is CASRRGTSGADTQYF. As DNA, the CDR3 is TGTGCCAGCAGGCGGGGGACTAGCGGGGCAGATACGCAGTATTTT.

The chain is built from TRBV2 and TRBJ2-3; D is perhaps TRBD2 (6 bases). V lost 5 bases and J 6 bases, leaving 9 bases between the germline ends. The germline gives CDR1 SNHLY, CDR2 FYNNEI. This CDR3 spans 12 amino acids. The CDR3 reads CASSPGEDTQYF. CDR3 bases: TGTGCCAGCAGTCCGGGGGAGGATACGCAGTATTTT.

This chain joins TRBV4-1 and TRBJ2-7; no firm D call. Germline V gives CDR1 MGHRA, CDR2 YSYEKL. V was trimmed by 1 base and J by 0 bases, leaving 16 bases between them. This CDR3 has 17 amino acids. The CDR3 nucleotides are TGCGCCAGCAGCCAAGCAGGTCGGCAGTGGTTCTCCTACGAGCAGTACTTC. Translating gives CASSQAGRQWFSYEQYF.

J is TRBJ2-1 and V is TRBV6-2 or TRBV6-3; 8 nucleotides align to TRBD2. Per the germline V gene, CDR1 is MNHEY and CDR2 is SVGEGT. The CDR3 has 14 residues. J lost 6 bases, V lost 6 bases, and 7 bases had no gene match. The CDR3 coding sequence is TGTGCCAGCAGCCTTAGCGGGGTAGTCAATGAGCAGTTCTTC. Its translation is CASSLSGVVNEQFF.

This chain links TRBV27 with TRBJ2-2; the D gene is possibly TRBD1 (6 bases). Trimming took off 5 bases at V and 3 bases at J, with 16 bases between the two ends. CDR1 and CDR2 (germline): MNHEY, SMNVEV (reference sequence). This CDR3 region has 16 residues. CDR3 sequence (DNA): TGTGCCAGCAGTCGAATTACAGGGCGGTACACCGGGGAGCTGTTTTTT. Encoded protein: CASSRITGRYTGELFF.

The V and J genes are TRBV6-2 or TRBV6-3 and TRBJ1-5, with TRBD1 matching 7 bases. CDR1 is MNHEY and CDR2 is SVGEGT in the germline V gene. The V and J ends lost 5 bases and 4 bases, in that order; junction bases with no gene match: 8. CDR3 size: 15 residues. The CDR3 bases are TGTGCCAGCAGTAATTCGGACAGGCTTAATCAGCCCCAGCATTTT. This gives the protein CASSNSDRLNQPQHF.

J is TRBJ1-5 and V is TRBV12-3 or TRBV12-4; no reliable D call. There are 13 residues in the CDR3. V gave up 3 bases and J gave up 7 bases, with 10 bases separating them. The CDR3 loop is CASSFGSLQPQHF. The CDR3 DNA reads TGTGCCAGCAGTTTTGGTAGCTTACAGCCCCAGCATTTT.

As for this clonotype: A junction boundary mismatches the germline segment, possibly from a read error. The chain carries TRBV18 and TRBJ1-2; D may be TRBD1 (6 bases). Germline V gene sequence: CDR1 KGHSH, CDR2 LQKENI. The CDR3 totals 15 residues. CDR3 DNA sequence: TGTGCCAGCTCACCACGGGCTCACAGGGACTACGGCTACACCTTC. Amino acid sequence: CASSPRAHRDYGYTF.

The chain's CDR3 is CSVTGLQSYEQYF. In DNA form, the CDR3 reads TGCAGCGTCACAGGTCTCCAATCCTACGAGCAGTACTTC. This chain links TRBV29-1 with TRBJ2-7; D possibly corresponds to TRBD1 (5 bases). The CDR3 has 13 residues. Germline CDR1 SQVTM, CDR2 ANQGSEA. Trimming took 6 bases from V and 1 from J, leaving 13 bases between them.

The rearrangement joins TRBV30 to TRBJ1-2, with D hard to call. V lost 4 bases, J lost 6 bases, and 24 bases lay in between. CDR3 length: 16 residues. Germline values: CDR1 GTSNPN, CDR2 SVGIG (reference sequence). The CDR3 coding sequence is TGTGCCTGGACTTTCCAGACCCTCCTTAAGGTGGATGGCTACACCTTC. Residues: CAWTFQTLLKVDGYTF.

This clonotype has a handful of counts. The gene calls are TRBV19 and TRBJ1-1; a possible D gene is TRBD1 (6 bases). The CDR3 is made up of 13 amino acids. Trimming took off 9 bases at V and 2 bases at J, with 13 bases between the two ends. Germline CDR1 is LNHDA and CDR2 is SQIVND (reference sequence). CDR3 coding DNA: TGTGCCAGCTCCCGGGACACTAACACTGAAGCTTTCTTT. Translating gives CASSRDTNTEAFF.

The chain combines TRBV30 with TRBJ2-5; the match to TRBD2 covers 9 bases. Germline values: CDR1 GTSNPN, CDR2 SVGIG (reference sequence). The CDR3 consists of 14 residues. V shed 2 bases, J shed 7 bases, and the junction held 8 bases outside the gene matches. The CDR3 reads CAWSSAGGGGTQYF. For the CDR3, the DNA is TGTGCCTGGAGTTCAGCGGGGGGAGGAGGGACCCAGTACTTC. Full variable domain (remainder filled in from reference TRBV30 and TRBJ2-5): SQTIHQWPATLVQPVGSPLSLECTVEGTSNPNLYWYRQAAGRGLQLLFYSVGIGQISSEVPQNLSASRPQDRQFILSSKKLLLSDSGFYLCAWSSAGGGGTQYFGPGTRLLVL.

The chain recombines TRBV6-5 with TRBJ1-1; D not certain. Germline V lookup: CDR1 MNHEY, CDR2 SVGAGI. V was cut by 5 bases and J by 14 bases, with 12 bases left in between. The length of the CDR3 is 10 residues. The CDR3 DNA reads TGTGCCAGCAGTGACTTCTCCTACTTCTTT. Protein product: CASSDFSYFF.

V gene TRBV5-1 combines with J gene TRBJ2-7; the D gene is possibly TRBD1 (5 bases). V lost 0 bases to trimming and J lost 2 bases, with 12 bases between them. CDR1 is SGHRS and CDR2 is YFSETQ in the germline V gene. The CDR3 has 15 amino acids. The CDR3 DNA sequence: TGCGCCAGCAGCTTGGATGGACACCGGACCTACGAGCAGTACTTC. Amino acids: CASSLDGHRTYEQYF.